A single sample is the source of the 30 T cell receptor beta chains below, sequenced in a study of graft-versus-host responses after intestinal transplantation (dated by TCRdb to the early 2020s). Receptors were amplified or captured by the immunoSEQ multiplex PCR assay. TCRdb took over this immuneACCESS table, retaining in-frame rearrangements with V and J assigned. Such tables are incomplete; in checked studies, under half of the missing clones stem from an unresolved V gene, and the remainder is unexplained. The sample table records about 120,000 clones; about 95% of these occur just once. Of the sample, 3.3% falls within the top ten clones. Reading the label with the study, this specimen's time point is: cells obtained before transplantation from donor or recipient. What these receptors recognize is not known. This specimen was unstimulated CD8+ T cells sorted from spleen or lymph node cells, taken before intestinal transplant. These receptors were taken from a human donor who received an intestinal transplant.

The CDR3 nucleotides are TGTGCCAGCAGCCCTCGCCATACCGTCGATAGCTCCTACGAGCAGTACTTC. This gives the protein CASSPRHTVDSSYEQYF. The chain joins TRBV4-2 to TRBJ2-7; no clear D. CDR1 is LGHNA, CDR2 YNFKEQ, per germline. CDR3 size: 17 residues. The V gene lost 4 bases and the J gene lost 0 bases, with 19 bases spanning the gap.

Points on this clone: The sample contains more than one DNA sequence encoding this CDR3. The V call is TRBV27, the J call TRBJ2-1; weak D call: TRBD1 (6 bases). Germline loops: CDR1 MNHEY, CDR2 SMNVEV (reference sequence). The CDR3 has 12 amino acids. Trimming removed 5 bases from V and 7 bases from J, with 9 bases in between. CDR3 region: CASSLQGNEQFF. The CDR3 nucleotides read TGTGCCAGCAGTCTACAGGGTAATGAGCAGTTCTTC.

The genes are TRBV28 and TRBJ1-2; no clear D gene. Germline CDR1 and CDR2: MDHEN and SYDVKM. Trimming cost V 3 bases and J 4 bases, with 9 bases left between them. The CDR3 length is 13 residues. CDR3 residues: CASSLSQSYGYTF. The CDR3, as DNA: TGTGCCAGCAGTTTGAGTCAGAGCTATGGCTACACCTTC.

CDR3: CASSQDRTYEQYF. Written as DNA, the CDR3 is TGTGCCAGCAGCCAGGACAGGACCTACGAGCAGTACTTC. V usage is TRBV4-2 and J usage is TRBJ2-7; TRBD1 agrees at 7 bases. This CDR3 has 13 residues. Germline assignment: CDR1 LGHNA and CDR2 YNFKEQ. V shed 3 bases and J 2 bases; nucleotides not matched to a gene: 1.

The chain links TRBV30 to TRBJ2-5; 9 bases fit TRBD1. The V gene end was trimmed by 4 bases and the J gene end by 1 base; junction bases not matched to a gene: 4. There are 14 residues in the CDR3. Germline V lookup: CDR1 GTSNPN, CDR2 SVGIG (reference sequence). The CDR3 is CAWMGTGLQETQYF. Written as DNA, the CDR3 is TGTGCCTGGATGGGGACAGGGCTCCAAGAGACCCAGTACTTC.

This chain connects TRBV2 to TRBJ2-5, with unresolved D. V was clipped by 11 bases and J by 0 bases, with 10 bases between them. Germline-derived CDR1 and CDR2 are SNHLY and FYNNEI. This CDR3 comprises 12 residues. This CDR3 is CALTVYQETQYF. In DNA form, the CDR3 reads TGTGCCCTAACTGTGTACCAAGAGACCCAGTACTTC.

This chain links TRBV4-2 with TRBJ2-5, with D tentatively TRBD1 (5 bases). The J call could be wrong; TRBJ2-7 is a better fit for the DNA end. The germline V gene has CDR1 LGHNA and CDR2 YNFKEQ. The CDR3 has 17 amino acids. As DNA, the CDR3 is TGTGCCAGCAGCCAAGAGGCGCGTCCGAAGGGGTCCTACGAGCAGTACTTC. Translated: CASSQEARPKGSYEQYF.

This chain links TRBV27 with TRBJ2-4; TRBD2 aligns across 14 bases. Germline V gene data show CDR1 as MNHEY and CDR2 as SMNVEV (reference sequence). J gave up 6 bases and V 5 bases, and 6 bases lay outside the gene matches. This CDR3 has 16 residues. CDR3 loop: CASSAGTSGSANIQYF. The CDR3 DNA is TGTGCCAGCAGTGCCGGGACTAGCGGGAGCGCAAACATTCAGTACTTC.

This clone was counted once. This chain joins TRBV15 and TRBJ2-1; D gene ambiguous. V was clipped by 7 bases and J by 5 bases, with 15 bases between them. The CDR3 length is 14 residues. Germline V gene lookup returns CDR1 LNHNV and CDR2 YYDKDF (reference sequence). The CDR3 sequence is CATTPRSGHNEQFF. The DNA for the CDR3 is TGTGCCACCACCCCCCGTTCCGGACACAATGAGCAGTTCTTC.

With respect to this clone: At one of its ends the junction is not consistent with the germline gene, which may arise from a read error. The chain has TRBV4-1 and TRBJ1-2; D is ambiguous. Looked up from germline, CDR1 is MGHRA and CDR2 is YSYEKL. The CDR3 sequence is 14 residues long. The CDR3 loop is CASSQGPPTDGYTF. CDR3 DNA: TGCGCCAGCAGTCAAGGACCCCCGACGGATGGCTACACCTTC.

This chain joins TRBV19 and TRBJ1-1, with 7 bases identical to TRBD1. CDR1 is LNHDA, CDR2 SQIVND, per germline (reference sequence). CDR3 length: 15 residues. V dropped 3 bases and J dropped 4; count of bases not matched to a gene: 8. CDR3 protein: CASSISRQGGTEAFF. The CDR3 nucleotides read TGTGCCAGTAGTATCTCCCGACAGGGCGGCACTGAAGCTTTCTTT.

V and J are TRBV15 and TRBJ2-3; D might be TRBD1 (7 bases). Trimming shortened V by 4 bases and J by 4 bases, and 18 bases separated the two germline ends. The CDR3 spans 16 residues. Germline V gene data show CDR1 as LNHNV and CDR2 as YYDKDF (reference sequence). The chain's CDR3 is CATSIDSGGGADTQYF. The CDR3, as DNA: TGTGCCACCAGCATAGATAGCGGAGGGGGCGCAGATACGCAGTATTTT.

As to this clone: A read error may produce the germline difference seen at one junction end. The V call is TRBV7-8, the J call TRBJ2-7; TRBD1 agrees at 7 bases. This CDR3 is built from 13 residues. Germline V gene sequence: CDR1 SGHVS, CDR2 FQNEAQ. The CDR3 region is CASSLGTAYEQYF. CDR3 DNA sequence: TGTGCCAGCAGTTTAGGGACAGCCTACGAGCAGTACTTC.

The rearrangement joins TRBV15 to TRBJ1-1; no firm D call. Germline CDR1 and CDR2: LNHNV and YYDKDF (reference sequence). This CDR3 has 13 residues. Between the trimmed V and J ends, which lost 8 bases and 0 bases, there was a span of 10 bases. In nucleotides, the CDR3 is TGTGCCACCCAACCCATATTGAACACTGAAGCTTTCTTT. This encodes CATQPILNTEAFF.

The rearrangement joins TRBV20-1 to TRBJ2-2; D not certain. V was cut by 7 bases and J by 5 bases, with 8 bases left in between. The CDR3 extends over 11 amino acids. Per the germline V gene, CDR1 is DFQATT and CDR2 is SNEGSKA (reference sequence). Written as DNA, the CDR3 is TGCAGTGTAGTTAGGACCGGGGAGCTGTTTTTT. Its protein is CSVVRTGELFF.

The chain couples TRBV6-5 to TRBJ2-7, with D maybe TRBD1 (6 bases). This CDR3 region has 15 residues. Trimming shortened V by 2 bases and J by 0 bases, and 11 bases separated the two germline ends. From germline, CDR1 is MNHEY and CDR2 SVGAGI. The CDR3 sequence is CASSYKDSSSYEQYF. DNA of the CDR3: TGTGCCAGCAGTTACAAGGACAGCAGCTCCTACGAGCAGTACTTC.

CDR3 nucleotides: TGTGCCAGCCTTGGGGGGGTGGAGGGAGCTTTCTTT. Amino acids: CASLGGVEGAFF. The chain carries TRBV6-4 and TRBJ1-1, with a weak D call TRBD1 (5 bases). Germline V CDR1 and CDR2: MRHNA, SNTAGT. V lost 8 bases and J 10 bases, leaving 17 bases between the germline ends. This CDR3 has 12 residues.

The rearrangement uses TRBV6-5 and TRBJ2-7; D not resolved. The germline CDR1 and CDR2 sequences are MNHEY and SVGAGI. The CDR3 loop spans 10 amino acids. The V gene lost 8 bases and the J gene lost 4 bases, with 6 bases spanning the gap. The chain's CDR3 is CASLQYEQYF. The CDR3 nucleotides are TGTGCCAGCCTACAGTACGAGCAGTACTTC.

The chain employs TRBV10-3 and TRBJ2-5; TRBD2 agrees at 9 bases. V gave up 5 bases and J gave up 5 bases; unmatched junction bases: 12. Germline V lookup: CDR1 ENHRY, CDR2 SYGVKD. This CDR3 spans 16 amino acids. CDR3 coding DNA: TGTGCCATCAGTCGGACTTTAGCGGGAGAGGAGGAGACCCAGTACTTC. Translating it yields CAISRTLAGEEETQYF.

The J gene is TRBJ1-1, the V gene TRBV30; no reliable D call. Germline V lookup: CDR1 GTSNPN, CDR2 SVGIG (reference sequence). Trimming removed 0 bases from V and 3 bases from J, with 8 bases in between. The CDR3 is 13 residues long. The CDR3 sequence is CAWSVLGYTEAFF. The CDR3 region has the DNA TGTGCCTGGAGTGTACTGGGGTACACTGAAGCTTTCTTT.

The CDR3 loop is CASSLGPTLGTDTQYF. CDR3 DNA sequence: TGTGCCAGCAGCCTTGGACCGACCCTAGGCACAGATACGCAGTATTTT. The chain joins TRBV7-3 to TRBJ2-3; D is unresolved. CDR1 SGHTA and CDR2 FQGTGA come from the germline V gene. This CDR3 region has 16 residues. V was clipped by 5 bases and J by 1 base, with 16 bases between them.

The V and J genes are TRBV6-5 and TRBJ2-1, with a possible D match to TRBD2 (5 bases). Deletions cut 5 bases from V and 0 bases from J, with 11 bases between. The CDR3 has 15 amino acids. The V gene's germline CDR1 is MNHEY and CDR2 SVGAGI. The chain's CDR3 is CASSPSGASYNEQFF. In DNA form, the CDR3 reads TGTGCCAGCAGTCCAAGCGGAGCCTCCTACAATGAGCAGTTCTTC.

This clone appeared a single time. The chain links TRBV6-6 to TRBJ2-2, with a possible D match to TRBD2 (6 bases). The CDR3 runs to 14 residues. From germline, CDR1 is MNHNY and CDR2 SVGAGI (reference sequence). Trimming removed 8 bases at V and 4 bases at J, with 14 bases between. DNA of the CDR3: TGTGCCAGCTCCAGTCGGGAGAGCACCGGGGAGCTGTTTTTT. This gives the protein CASSSRESTGELFF.

The chain combines TRBV10-3 with TRBJ2-1, with D tentatively TRBD1 (5 bases). This CDR3 spans 12 amino acids. Trimming took off 10 bases at V and 6 bases at J, with 13 bases between the two ends. Germline CDR1 and CDR2: ENHRY and SYGVKD. CDR3 in DNA: TGTGCCACGGTGGATGGGGCCAATGAGCAGTTCTTC. Protein: CATVDGANEQFF.

The rearrangement joins TRBV5-1 to TRBJ1-2; possibly TRBD1 for D (5 bases). The CDR3 length is 12 residues. Trimming removed 4 bases at V and 7 bases at J, with 11 bases between. Germline CDR1 is SGHRS and CDR2 is YFSETQ. The CDR3 loop is CASSLGRGGYTF. CDR3 sequence (DNA): TGCGCCAGCAGCCTCGGGAGGGGTGGCTACACCTTC.

The chain joins TRBV28 to TRBJ2-2; D ambiguous. CDR1 and CDR2 (germline): MDHEN, SYDVKM. Trimming removed 6 bases at V and 7 bases at J, with 18 bases between. The CDR3 is made up of 15 amino acids. CDR3 residues: CASSLLNDSGGELFF. As DNA, the CDR3 is TGTGCCAGCAGCCTCCTGAATGACTCCGGCGGGGAGCTGTTTTTT.

This rearrangement joins TRBV28 to TRBJ1-5; TRBD1 aligns across 7 bases. Germline loops: CDR1 MDHEN, CDR2 SYDVKM. V lost 11 bases, J lost 3 bases, and 7 bases stayed unmatched. This CDR3 comprises 13 residues. CDR3 bases: TGTGCCTCACAGGGGACAGACAATCAGCCCCAGCATTTT. As protein: CASQGTDNQPQHF.

This chain joins TRBV29-1 and TRBJ1-2; D is undetermined. Looked up from germline, CDR1 is SQVTM and CDR2 is ANQGSEA. The CDR3 loop spans 14 amino acids. V was cut by 5 bases and J by 2 bases, with 15 bases left in between. The CDR3 DNA sequence: TGCAGCGTTCCGTTGTATGGGATAAACTATGGCTACACCTTC. This gives the protein CSVPLYGINYGYTF.

The chain carries TRBV5-1 and TRBJ2-7; 7 nucleotides agree with TRBD2. The germline CDR1 and CDR2 sequences are SGHRS and YFSETQ. The CDR3 extends over 15 amino acids. V was pared by 2 bases and J by 3 bases, with 8 bases of the junction left unmatched. DNA for the CDR3: TGCGCCAGCAGCTTCTCGCTAGCGGAAATCTACGAGCAGTACTTC. Residues: CASSFSLAEIYEQYF.

The rearrangement joins TRBV9 to TRBJ1-1; D not resolved. Per germline, CDR1 SGDLS and CDR2 YYNGEE. V was clipped by 5 bases and J by 1 base, with 12 bases between them. The length of the CDR3 is 14 residues. CDR3 sequence (DNA): TGTGCCAGCAGTGTGGGAGGGCGGAACACTGAAGCTTTCTTT. Amino acids: CASSVGGRNTEAFF.